This is a list of T cell receptor beta chains from one sample in a study of cytomegalovirus exposure and HLA in healthy donors. The protocol was immunoSEQ multiplex PCR, while the TCRdb copy is restricted to in-frame clones and leaves out a portion. The data hold about 140,000 clones, with 60% to 80% observed a single time. The material sequenced was PBMCs. The receptors were sampled from a woman aged 45-59 years in good health and CMV-seronegative. Both conserved end residues are part of each CDR3. The order of the fields is J gene, CDR3 length, clone size, V gene, D gene, CDR3 DNA, CDR3 protein. The D gene is left open where the match is weak. A clone size is listed for some rows: how often the clone was seen (once, few, many), or a class if it is expanded.

TRBJ1-5 14 . TRBV28 . TGTGCCATCACAAGGACAGTTAGCAATCAGCCCCAGCATTTT CAITRTVSNQPQHF
TRBJ1-5 14 . TRBV7-9 . TGTTCCAGCAGCTTAGGTGGCAACAATCAGCCCCAGCATTTT CSSSLGGNNQPQHF
TRBJ1-1 13 . TRBV7-9 . TGTGCCAGCAGCCAAGAGAGGGTGTCTGAAGCTTTCTTT CASSQERVSEAFF
TRBJ1-3 16 . TRBV2 TRBD1 TGTGCCAGCAGTGACTCGGGACAGGGGGTTGGAAACACCATATATTTT CASSDSGQGVGNTIYF
TRBJ1-4 17 . TRBV5-1 . TGCGCCAGCAGCTTGGTTTTTGGCGGAACAACTAATGAAAAACTGTTTTTT CASSLVFGGTTNEKLFF
TRBJ2-7 15 . TRBV5-4 TRBD2 TGTGCCAGCAGCGGGGGACTAGCGGGGGGCTACGAGCAGTACTTC CASSGGLAGGYEQYF
TRBJ2-7 18 . TRBV5-4 TRBD2 TGTGCCAGCAGCTCCCCGGGACTAGCGGGGACAACCTCCTACGAGCAGTACTTC CASSSPGLAGTTSYEQYF
TRBJ1-1 16 . TRBV4-1 . TGCGCCAGCAGCCAAGATTTGGTCCAGGGGAATACTGAAGCTTTCTTT CASSQDLVQGNTEAFF
TRBJ2-5 16 once TRBV14 TRBD1 TGTGCCAGCAGCCAATTAAGGACAGGGGGCGCGGGGACCCAGTACTTC CASSQLRTGGAGTQYF
TRBJ2-7 15 . TRBV25-1 . TGTGCCAGCTCCGAGGGCACAGGGAATTCCCCCGAGCAGTACTTC CASSEGTGNSPEQYF
TRBJ2-1 11 . TRBV29-1 . TGCAGCGTTCTAGGGGGGGGTGAGCAGTTCTTC CSVLGGGEQFF
TRBJ1-2 15 . TRBV5-8 . TGTGCCAGCAGCAACGAACACAGGACTAACTATGGCTACACCTTC CASSNEHRTNYGYTF
TRBJ1-2 17 few TRBV11-1 . TGTGCCAGCAGCTTAGAGCCCTCACACGGGGGTCTCTATGGCTACACCTTC CASSLEPSHGGLYGYTF
TRBJ1-5 13 . TRBV5-5 . TGTGCCAGCAGCTTTGAGCCTAATCAGCCCCAGCATTTT CASSFEPNQPQHF
TRBJ1-2 14 . TRBV19 . TGTGCCAGTACGGAACAGGCCAATAACTATGGCTACACCTTC CASTEQANNYGYTF
TRBJ1-2 15 . TRBV6-5 TRBD1 TGTGCCAGCAGTTACCACGTAAGGGACAGCTATGGCTACACCTTC CASSYHVRDSYGYTF
TRBJ2-3 19 once TRBV1 . TGCACCAGCAGCCAAGAGAGGGCCCTACTAGCGGGGGCCACAGATACGCAGTATTTT CTSSQERALLAGATDTQYF
TRBJ2-2 15 . TRBV4-2 TRBD2 TGTGCCAGCAGCCTTAGCGGGGGGGACACCGGGGAGCTGTTTTTT CASSLSGGDTGELFF
TRBJ2-7 15 . TRBV13 TRBD1 TGTGCCAGCAGCTCCCGGGACAGGGCATCCTACGAGCAGTACTTC CASSSRDRASYEQYF
TRBJ1-4 12 . TRBV6-6 . TGTGCCAGCAGGGACTTTAGTGAAAAACTGTTTTTT CASRDFSEKLFF
TRBJ2-4 15 . TRBV5-4 TRBD2 TGTGCCAGCAGCCGGACTAGCGGGGATCGGAACATTCAGTACTTC CASSRTSGDRNIQYF
TRBJ1-1 16 once TRBV4-1 . TGCGCCAGCAGCCCAAGGAGTCCTGGATGGGACACTGAAGCTTTCTTT CASSPRSPGWDTEAFF
TRBJ2-7 14 . TRBV18 TRBD1 TGTGCCAGCTCACCAGAGACAGGGAGTTACGAGCAGTACTTC CASSPETGSYEQYF
TRBJ1-5 15 few TRBV28 . TGTGCCAGCAGTTTAAGGGCAGGGCCCAATCAGCCCCAGCATTTT CASSLRAGPNQPQHF
TRBJ2-4 14 once TRBV7-9 . TGTGCCAGCAGCCCCGGACCAGCGAGGGACATTCAGTACTTC CASSPGPARDIQYF
TRBJ1-1 12 . TRBV18 TRBD1 TGTGCCAGCTCACCCGACAGGGGTGAAGCTTTCTTT CASSPDRGEAFF
TRBJ1-3 13 . TRBV7-2 . TGTGCCAGCAGCTTAGAGACAGGTCCTCCCCCCGATTTT CASSLETGPPPDF
TRBJ1-4 16 . TRBV18 . TGTGCCAGCTCACCACCCTCAGGGTTCGGGAGTGAAAAACTGTTTTTT CASSPPSGFGSEKLFF
TRBJ2-3 15 . TRBV11-3 TRBD2 TGTGCCAGCAGCTCGCCGGGACTAGAAACAGATACGCAGTATTTT CASSSPGLETDTQYF
TRBJ1-3 13 . TRBV5-1 TRBD1 TGCGCCAGCAGCCGACAGGGCCGGAACACCATATATTTT CASSRQGRNTIYF
TRBJ1-4 15 few TRBV7-2 . TGTGCCAGCAGACAAAACGGGGTGCCTAATGAAAAACTGTTTTTT CASRQNGVPNEKLFF